This T cell receptor beta chain was recovered during a study of T cell repertoires in cytomegalovirus infection. This clonotype was seen many times. Using its own MiXCR run on the reads, TCRdb lists one record per CDR3 protein. The sample contains more than 350,000 distinct CDR3 sequences, under 40% of which appear only once. The CDR3 totals 17 residues. CDR1 SGHVS and CDR2 FQNEAQ come from the germline V gene. V was pared by 2 bases and J by 0 bases, with 15 bases between. Sequencing used PBMCs. The receptor comes from a human donor in good health (CMV status not recorded). Some clones in this sample may be carry-over from other donors' samples. The chain carries TRBV7-8 and TRBJ2-3, with D possibly TRBD2 on 6 matching bases. CDR3 DNA sequence: TGTGCCAGCAGCTTATTTGTTGCGGGGTCTAGCACAGATACGCAGTATTTT. This translates into CASSLFVAGSSTDTQYF. The variable domain in full, completed from reference TRBV7-8 and TRBJ2-3, reads GAGVSQSPRYKVAKRGQDVALRCDPISGHVSLFWYQQALGQGPEFLTYFQNEAQLDKSGLPSDRFFAERPEGSVSTLKIQRTQQEDSAVYLCASSLFVAGSSTDTQYFGPGTRLTVL.